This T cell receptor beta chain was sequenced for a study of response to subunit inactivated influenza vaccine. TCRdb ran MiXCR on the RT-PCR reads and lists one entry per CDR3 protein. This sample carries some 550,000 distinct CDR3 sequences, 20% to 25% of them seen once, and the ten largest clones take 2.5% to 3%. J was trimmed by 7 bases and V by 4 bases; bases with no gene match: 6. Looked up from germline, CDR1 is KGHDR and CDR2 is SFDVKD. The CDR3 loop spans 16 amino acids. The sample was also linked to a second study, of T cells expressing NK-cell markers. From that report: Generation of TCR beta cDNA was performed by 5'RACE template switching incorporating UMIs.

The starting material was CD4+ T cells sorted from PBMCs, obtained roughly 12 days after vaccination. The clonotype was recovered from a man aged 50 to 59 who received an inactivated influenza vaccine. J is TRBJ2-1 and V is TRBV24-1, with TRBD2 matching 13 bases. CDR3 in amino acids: CATSDLGTSGANEQFF. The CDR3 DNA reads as TGTGCCACCAGTGACCTAGGGACTAGCGGGGCGAATGAGCAGTTCTTC.